This TCR beta chain came from a study of blood T cell repertoires in COVID-19. Overall study context: PBMCs, B-cell-depleted T cells, or T cells provided the cDNA or gDNA that made up the material.

Cohort 3 donors were reported recovered after two negative PCRs, clearance, or symptom resolution. Assay: immunoSEQ multiplex PCR; the TCRdb copy retains only in-frame clones and omits some. The sample yields roughly 360,000 clones, more than 75% seen once. The germline gives CDR1 LGHNT, CDR2 FRNRAP. Trimming removed 1 base from V and 1 base from J; junction bases left unmatched: 0. This CDR3 has 14 residues. The sequenced sample was PBMCs or T cells enriched from blood (not recorded which). The chain uses TRBV12-5 and TRBJ1-1; TRBD1 matches at 7 bases. This clonotype was sampled from a man aged 30 to 39 who had recovered from COVID-19. CDR3 nucleotide sequence: TGTGCTAGTGGTTTGGGACAGGGGAACACTGAAGCTTTCTTT. Translating gives CASGLGQGNTEAFF.